The present T cell receptor (beta chain) was sequenced within a study of cytomegalovirus exposure and HLA in healthy donors. The trim removed 0 bases at V and 6 bases at J, leaving 10 bases unmatched. Per the germline V gene, CDR1 is LNHDA and CDR2 is SQIVND (reference sequence). This CDR3 has 17 residues. Primers for the PCR totalled 60 Vbeta and 13 Jbeta. Some clones are missing from TCRdb's copy, which holds only in-frame ones; the method was immunoSEQ multiplex PCR. The data hold some 66,000 clones, with around 80% observed a single time. The genes are TRBV19 and TRBJ2-1; 8 bases are shared with TRBD2. This clonotype was obtained from a man aged 35-49 years in good health and CMV-seronegative. The specimen was PBMCs. In DNA form, the CDR3 reads TGTGCCAGTAGTATAGAGGGGGGATACGGGGGGGGCAATGAGCAGTTCTTC. Protein: CASSIEGGYGGGNEQFF. The full variable domain, in which reference TRBV19 and TRBJ2-1 provide the parts outside the CDR3, is DGGITQSPKYLFRKEGQNVTLSCEQNLNHDAMYWYRQDPGQGLRLIYYSQIVNDFQKGDIAEGYSVSREKKESFPLTVTSAQKNPTAFYLCASSIEGGYGGGNEQFFGPGTRLTVL.